This T cell receptor beta chain was sequenced in a study of blood T cells in healthy people across ages. The study, taken as a whole, reports: Per million T cells, TCR beta diversity dropped roughly linearly as age increased.

A J-beta primer mix and a sample-barcoded 5' primer were used in a second PCR of roughly 6 to 12 cycles. TCRdb passed the 5' RACE reads through MiXCR, listing each CDR3 protein once. The sample shows 1.5 million to 2 million distinct CDR3 sequences, around 36% of them seen only once. Total RNA, at least 6 micrograms per sample, was extracted from PBMCs. This clonotype was observed a handful of times. Its specificity is not known. This CDR3 is built from 15 residues. Per the germline V gene, CDR1 is MDHEN and CDR2 is SYDVKM. Trimming pared 5 bases from V and 7 bases from J, leaving 20 bases between. V is TRBV28 and J is TRBJ2-5; a weak D match, TRBD1 (6 bases). This sequence originates from a woman in her 30s in good health. Sample: blood. CDR3 amino acids: CASSNPDRKRGTQYF. The DNA of the CDR3 is TGTGCCAGCAGTAACCCGGACAGAAAAAGGGGGACCCAGTACTTC. The full variable domain, its missing parts supplied by reference TRBV28 and TRBJ2-5, is DVKVTQSSRYLVKRTGEKVFLECVQDMDHENMFWYRQDPGLGLRLIYFSYDVKMKEKGDIPEGYSVSREKKERFSLILESASTNQTSMYLCASSNPDRKRGTQYFGPGTRLLVL.